This TCR beta chain appears in the sequencing data of a study of cytomegalovirus exposure and HLA in healthy donors. The PCR employed 60 Vbeta primers together with 13 Jbeta primers. Measured with immunoSEQ multiplex PCR; TCRdb has only the in-frame clones, and not every one. The table has roughly 55,000 clones, about 81% seen once. V lost 4 bases and J 6 bases, leaving 12 bases between the germline ends. Germline assignment: CDR1 SQVTM and CDR2 ANQGSEA. The CDR3 is 12 amino acids. This clonotype was obtained from a boy aged 5 to 17 in good health and CMV-seropositive. Sequencing used PBMCs. This chain uses TRBV29-1 with TRBJ1-1; D gene unclear. This CDR3 reads CSVVIGWSEAFF. CDR3 sequence (DNA): TGCAGCGTTGTTATCGGGTGGTCTGAAGCTTTCTTT.